One sample yielded the 20 T cell receptor beta chains listed below, sequenced in a study of identical twins. Using its own MiXCR run on the 5' RACE reads, TCRdb lists one record per CDR3 protein. This sample has 550,000 to 800,000 distinct CDR3 sequences, with less than 9% found just once. These data were likewise used in another study, on yellow fever vaccine responses in identical twins.

Sequencing was carried out using PBMCs. These receptors originate from a young woman in good health.

This clonotype was seen a few times. The gene calls are TRBV3-1 and TRBJ2-1; either TRBD1 or TRBD2 may fit D (5 bases each). CDR3 length: 15 residues. CDR1 is LGHDT and CDR2 is YNNKEL in the germline V gene (reference sequence). The V gene lost 5 bases and the J gene lost 3 bases, with 14 bases spanning the gap. CDR3 amino acids: CASSVKIGGYNEQFF. The CDR3 nucleotides are TGTGCCAGCAGCGTGAAAATTGGGGGCTACAATGAGCAGTTCTTC.

The rearrangement uses TRBV9 and TRBJ2-6, with a possible D match to TRBD1 (6 bases). Trimming took off 4 bases at V and 0 bases at J, with 17 bases between the two ends. This CDR3 is built from 18 residues. From germline, CDR1 is SGDLS and CDR2 YYNGEE. In DNA form, the CDR3 reads TGTGCCAGCAGCAACAGACAGGTGATAGACTCTGGGGCCAACGTCCTGACTTTC. This encodes CASSNRQVIDSGANVLTF.

This clonotype was detected many times. The V call is TRBV29-1, the J call TRBJ2-1; D is perhaps TRBD1 (5 bases). The V and J ends lost 0 bases and 1 base respectively, with 16 bases between them. Germline CDR1 reads SQVTM; CDR2 reads ANQGSEA. The CDR3 is made up of 17 amino acids. The chain's CDR3 is CSVEDSQEFQSYNEQFF. The CDR3, as DNA: TGCAGCGTTGAAGATTCACAGGAATTCCAATCCTACAATGAGCAGTTCTTC.

This clonotype has more than one count but fewer than ten. The V gene is TRBV11-1, the J gene TRBJ2-1; D is ambiguous. Germline V gene data show CDR1 as SGHAT and CDR2 as FQDESV (reference sequence). V was pared by 4 bases and J by 0 bases, with 25 bases between. The CDR3 extends over 20 amino acids. CDR3 protein: CASSSQRRGLTVSSYNEQFF. The CDR3 nucleotides read TGTGCCAGCAGCTCCCAAAGGCGTGGCCTCACCGTTAGCTCCTACAATGAGCAGTTCTTC. Looking up the rest from reference TRBV11-1 and TRBJ2-1 gives the full variable domain: EAEVAQSPRYKITEKSQAVAFWCDPISGHATLYWYRQILGQGPELLVQFQDESVVDDSQLPKDRFSAERLKGVDSTLKIQPAELGDSAMYLCASSSQRRGLTVSSYNEQFFGPGTRLTVL.

CDR3 DNA: TGTGCCAGCAAGGGGGGGAAACTATTCTACGAGCAGTACTTC. Its protein product is CASKGGKLFYEQYF. The chain has TRBV2 and TRBJ2-7; TRBD2 might be the D (7 bases). CDR3 length equals 14 residues. Between the trimmed V and J ends, which lost 7 bases and 3 bases, there was a span of 16 bases. Germline values: CDR1 SNHLY, CDR2 FYNNEI.

In this sample, this clonotype turned up many times. The chain combines TRBV20-1 with TRBJ2-1; TRBD1 matches at 7 bases. The CDR3 length is 15 residues. The V and J ends lost 4 bases and 3 bases, in that order; junction bases with no gene match: 9. Germline CDR1 is DFQATT and CDR2 is SNEGSKA (reference sequence). The CDR3 spells CSAKQAGTVYNEQFF. CDR3 DNA sequence: TGCAGTGCTAAACAAGCCGGGACAGTCTACAATGAGCAGTTCTTC.

Ten or more counts support this clonotype. The rearrangement joins TRBV7-2 to TRBJ1-2; D is undetermined. This CDR3 has 14 residues. The germline V gene has CDR1 SGHTA and CDR2 FQGNSA. V lost 1 base to trimming and J lost 2 bases, with 8 bases between them. This CDR3 reads CASSLVGQNYGYTF. The CDR3, as DNA: TGTGCCAGCAGCTTAGTAGGCCAGAACTATGGCTACACCTTC.

The chain's CDR3 is CASSQTGREEQFF. The CDR3 nucleotides are TGTGCCAGCAGCCAAACGGGACGTGAAGAGCAGTTCTTC. The chain recombines TRBV3-1 with TRBJ2-1; D is possibly TRBD1 or TRBD2 (5 bases each). CDR1 is LGHDT and CDR2 is YNNKEL in the germline V gene (reference sequence). The length of the CDR3 is 13 residues. The ends were cut back, 2 bases at V and 10 bases at J, with 12 bases in the middle.

This chain joins TRBV9 and TRBJ1-1; D ambiguous. The CDR3 extends over 13 amino acids. Germline CDR1 is SGDLS and CDR2 is YYNGEE. V lost 2 bases to trimming and J lost 11 bases, with 16 bases between them. The CDR3 sequence: CASSVGGGGTAFF. The CDR3 bases are TGTGCCAGCAGCGTGGGAGGAGGTGGTACGGCTTTCTTT.

This rearrangement joins TRBV10-1 to TRBJ2-3, with D unclear. Germline lookup yields CDR1 WNHNN and CDR2 SYGVQD (reference sequence). The V gene lost 10 bases and the J gene lost 1 base, with 9 bases spanning the gap. This CDR3 is 12 amino acids long. In DNA form, the CDR3 reads TGCGCCACCAGCCAGGGCACAGATACGCAGTATTTT. Protein sequence: CATSQGTDTQYF.

The chain is built from TRBV7-6 and TRBJ2-1; TRBD2 aligns across 10 bases. The CDR3 consists of 15 residues. V was clipped by 5 bases and J by 8 bases; unmatched bases: 9. Germline V gives CDR1 SGHVS, CDR2 FNYEAQ. In DNA form, the CDR3 reads TGTGCCAGCAGCACAAGCGGGGGGGCCGTCGATGAGCAGTTCTTC. Residues: CASSTSGGAVDEQFF.

V and J are TRBV20-1 and TRBJ2-1, with 14 bases aligning to TRBD2. The CDR3 has 15 residues. V dropped 6 bases and J dropped 6; count of bases not matched to a gene: 7. CDR1 DFQATT and CDR2 SNEGSKA come from the germline V gene (reference sequence). The DNA for the CDR3 is TGCAGTGCCGGGACTAGCGGGAGTTTGGGCAATGAGCAGTTCTTC. This translates into CSAGTSGSLGNEQFF.

This clonotype appeared a few times. The chain is built from TRBV5-1 and TRBJ2-3; TRBD1 is a possible D gene (6 bases). The CDR3 consists of 17 residues. Trimming stripped 0 bases from V and 6 bases from J, with 20 bases between. CDR1 is SGHRS and CDR2 is YFSETQ in the germline V gene. CDR3 sequence: CASSLGALRGRSDTQYF. The CDR3 region has the DNA TGCGCCAGCAGCTTGGGGGCACTCAGGGGACGTAGCGATACGCAGTATTTT.

This clonotype has more than one count but fewer than ten. The J gene is TRBJ1-1, the V gene TRBV10-3; no firm D call. The CDR3 is 15 amino acids. With 4 bases removed from V and 0 bases from J, the gap between germline ends came to 12 bases. Germline CDR1 is ENHRY and CDR2 is SYGVKD. The CDR3 is CAISGGGSMNTEAFF. Here the CDR3 DNA reads TGTGCCATCAGTGGGGGAGGGTCCATGAACACTGAAGCTTTCTTT.

The chain has TRBV12-3 or TRBV12-4 and TRBJ1-1; a possible D gene is TRBD1 (5 bases). The V and J ends lost 6 bases and 4 bases respectively, with 15 bases between them. The CDR3 length is 14 residues. The CDR3 spells CASSHDNGGTEAFF. The CDR3 DNA follows: TGTGCCAGCAGCCACGACAATGGGGGCACTGAAGCTTTCTTT.

This clonotype was seen at least ten times. The chain couples TRBV6-1 to TRBJ1-2, with 7 bases aligning to TRBD1. V dropped 4 bases and J dropped 4; count of bases not matched to a gene: 3. The CDR3 has 13 amino acids. Germline V CDR1 and CDR2: MNHNS, SASEGT. This CDR3 reads CASSGQGPYGYTF. For the CDR3, the DNA is TGTGCCAGCAGTGGACAGGGACCCTATGGCTACACCTTC.

This clonotype was observed many times. V usage is TRBV28 and J usage is TRBJ2-2, with 8 bases that match TRBD2. Germline trimming cut 3 bases from V and 3 bases from J; bases unmatched to any gene: 3. CDR1 MDHEN and CDR2 SYDVKM come from the germline V gene. The CDR3 is 15 amino acids. The CDR3 sequence: CASSFSGGDTGELFF. For the CDR3, the DNA is TGTGCCAGCAGTTTTTCGGGGGGGGACACCGGGGAGCTGTTTTTT.

This clonotype was found many times. The gene calls are TRBV24-1 and TRBJ2-1, with TRBD1 matching over 7 bases. Trimming removed 4 bases from V and 8 bases from J; junction bases left unmatched: 7. The CDR3 totals 14 residues. Looked up from germline, CDR1 is KGHDR and CDR2 is SFDVKD. As DNA, the CDR3 is TGTGCCACCAGTGACCCGACAGGGAAGGATGAGCAGTTCTTC. Translation: CATSDPTGKDEQFF.

This clonotype was observed a handful of times. CDR3: CSVGAREGTGGSLSPLHF. In DNA, the CDR3 is TGCAGCGTTGGCGCCCGGGAAGGGACAGGGGGCTCGCTCTCACCCCTCCACTTT. The chain uses TRBV29-1 and TRBJ1-6, with 12 positions matching TRBD1. Looked up from germline, CDR1 is SQVTM and CDR2 is ANQGSEA. The V and J ends lost 4 bases and 10 bases, in that order; junction bases with no gene match: 17. There are 18 residues in the CDR3.

In nucleotides, the CDR3 is TGTGCCAGCAGCCCCGACAGGGGAGAGCTTGAGCAGTTCTTC. It specifies CASSPDRGELEQFF. The V gene is TRBV7-8, the J gene TRBJ2-1; TRBD1 matches at 8 bases. The V segment lost 5 bases and the J segment 9 bases; nucleotides outside the gene matches: 9. The germline gives CDR1 SGHVS, CDR2 FQNEAQ. The CDR3 sequence is 14 residues long. The variable domain in full, with the rest retrieved from reference TRBV7-8 and TRBJ2-1, is GAGVSQSPRYKVAKRGQDVALRCDPISGHVSLFWYQQALGQGPEFLTYFQNEAQLDKSGLPSDRFFAERPEGSVSTLKIQRTQQEDSAVYLCASSPDRGELEQFFGPGTRLTVL.